One and the same sample provided the 18 T cell receptor beta chains below, sequenced in a study of blood T cell repertoires in COVID-19. Measured with immunoSEQ multiplex PCR; TCRdb has only the in-frame clones, and not every one. The data contain 98,000 or so clones, around 90% of them singletons. Source material: peripheral blood. These receptors originate from a human donor in a cohort sampled during active COVID-19.

The chain combines TRBV7-8 with TRBJ2-1, with D possibly being TRBD2 (5 bases). Deletions cut 0 bases from V and 9 bases from J, with 9 bases between. The CDR3 runs to 13 residues. Looked up from germline, CDR1 is SGHVS and CDR2 is FQNEAQ. CDR3 loop: CASSLARGGEQFF. The CDR3 nucleotides read TGTGCCAGCAGCTTAGCGAGAGGAGGTGAGCAGTTCTTC.

The V call is TRBV6-1, the J call TRBJ2-5; D perhaps matches TRBD1 (6 bases). Germline V CDR1 and CDR2: MNHNS, SASEGT. The CDR3 spans 14 residues. The V end was cut by 2 bases, the J end by 3 bases, with 10 bases between. CDR3 in amino acids: CASSERQGKETQYF. The CDR3 DNA reads TGTGCCAGCAGTGAAAGGCAGGGGAAAGAGACCCAGTACTTC.

The V call is TRBV6-5, the J call TRBJ1-3; TRBD1 matches at 8 bases. Trimming removed 5 bases from V and 0 bases from J; junction bases left unmatched: 3. Germline V lookup: CDR1 MNHEY, CDR2 SVGAGI. The CDR3 spans 15 residues. This CDR3 is CASSPTGGSGNTIYF. In DNA form, the CDR3 reads TGTGCCAGCAGTCCCACAGGGGGCTCTGGAAACACCATATATTTT.

V is TRBV19 and J is TRBJ2-1, with 8 nucleotides matching TRBD2. The V segment lost 7 bases and the J segment 8 bases; nucleotides outside the gene matches: 13. Germline values: CDR1 LNHDA, CDR2 SQIVND (reference sequence). The CDR3 totals 15 residues. CDR3: CASTNPSGGRDEQFF. CDR3 DNA sequence: TGTGCCAGTACCAACCCTTCGGGGGGGAGAGATGAGCAGTTCTTC.

This chain links TRBV6-5 with TRBJ2-1; 10 bases match TRBD2. The J segment lost 0 bases and the V segment lost 10 bases, leaving 6 bases of the junction unmatched. Germline CDR1 reads MNHEY; CDR2 reads SVGAGI. This CDR3 has 15 amino acids. The CDR3 region is CATFGLADSYNEQFF. CDR3 in DNA: TGTGCCACCTTTGGACTAGCGGACTCCTACAATGAGCAGTTCTTC.

This rearrangement joins TRBV4-1 to TRBJ1-1, with 8 bases matching TRBD1. In germline, CDR1 is MGHRA, CDR2 YSYEKL. The V segment lost 5 bases and the J segment 3 bases; nucleotides outside the gene matches: 5. The CDR3 has 14 residues. CDR3 DNA sequence: TGCGCCAGCAGCTTTGACAGGGGTGACACTGAAGCTTTCTTT. This codes for CASSFDRGDTEAFF.

This sequence joins TRBV4-1 and TRBJ1-4; maybe TRBD1 (6 bases). The CDR3 has 16 amino acids. The V end was cut by 1 base, the J end by 6 bases, with 15 bases between. From germline, CDR1 is MGHRA and CDR2 YSYEKL. CDR3 DNA: TGCGCCAGCAGCCAAGCCCCCTTGCAGGGGTATGAAAAACTGTTTTTT. Translated, it gives CASSQAPLQGYEKLFF.

The chain couples TRBV5-6 to TRBJ2-1, with 8 positions matching TRBD1. Trimming at V came to 0 bases and at J to 8 bases, leaving 4 bases not matched to a gene. The CDR3 is 14 amino acids. Germline CDR1 reads SGHDT; CDR2 reads YYEEEE. This CDR3 is CASSLGTGLDEQFF. For the CDR3, the DNA is TGTGCCAGCAGCTTGGGGACAGGGTTGGATGAGCAGTTCTTC.

The gene calls are TRBV30 and TRBJ2-7, with 8 nucleotides matching TRBD2. CDR1 and CDR2 from the germline V gene are GTSNPN and SVGIG (reference sequence). The CDR3 covers 14 residues. V trimming: 4 bases; J trimming: 2 bases; junction bases outside the gene matches: 7. The CDR3 loop is CAWNGERGPYEQYF. The CDR3 nucleotides read TGTGCCTGGAATGGGGAGCGGGGGCCCTACGAGCAGTACTTC.

V is TRBV9 and J is TRBJ1-3; D may be TRBD1 (5 bases). CDR3 length equals 15 residues. Germline-derived CDR1 and CDR2 are SGDLS and YYNGEE. Trimming took off 0 bases at V and 1 base at J, with 8 bases between the two ends. CDR3 DNA: TGTGCCAGCAGCGTAGCTCAGGGATCTGGAAACACCATATATTTT. Residues: CASSVAQGSGNTIYF.

This clone was detected once. The chain links TRBV6-5 to TRBJ1-6; D ambiguous. V was trimmed by 6 bases and J by 5 bases, leaving 11 bases between them. The CDR3 runs 14 residues. Germline V gives CDR1 MNHEY, CDR2 SVGAGI. Here the CDR3 reads CASRDHRDNSPLHF. The CDR3 region has the DNA TGTGCCAGCAGAGATCATCGGGATAATTCACCCCTCCACTTT.

In this sample, this clone turned up a few times. The V and J genes are TRBV6-9 and TRBJ2-1, with D tentatively TRBD1 (6 bases). Germline CDR1 and CDR2: MNHGY and SVAAGI. Trimming left V 6 bases short and J 0 bases short, with 15 bases between. There are 16 residues in the CDR3. The CDR3 loop reads CASRLITGISYNEQFF. CDR3 nucleotide sequence: TGTGCCAGCAGGCTAATTACAGGGATCTCCTACAATGAGCAGTTCTTC.

This clone was counted ten times or more. The V and J genes are TRBV7-2 and TRBJ1-2, with D possibly TRBD1 on 5 matching bases. Germline V gene data show CDR1 as SGHTA and CDR2 as FQGNSA. This CDR3 is built from 14 residues. V shed 5 bases and J shed 8 bases, with 18 bases lying between them. CDR3 protein: CASSTPGGFWGYTF. DNA of the CDR3: TGTGCCAGCAGCACCCCCGGGGGGTTTTGGGGCTACACCTTC.

The J gene is TRBJ1-2, the V gene TRBV5-1; no clear D gene. Trimming took off 0 bases at V and 8 bases at J, with 11 bases between the two ends. This CDR3 comprises 13 residues. Germline-derived CDR1 and CDR2 are SGHRS and YFSETQ. This CDR3 reads CASSLGGPMGYTF. CDR3 bases: TGCGCCAGCAGCTTGGGAGGGCCCATGGGCTACACCTTC.

Only one count was recorded for this clone. This chain uses TRBV10-3 with TRBJ1-2; 9 bases align to TRBD1. Per germline, CDR1 ENHRY and CDR2 SYGVKD. The length of the CDR3 is 15 residues. The ends lost 4 bases at V and 7 bases at J; junction bases unmatched: 10. CDR3: CAISAEGTGIFGYTF. CDR3 sequence (DNA): TGTGCCATCAGTGCAGAAGGGACAGGGATTTTTGGCTACACCTTC.

Only a few counts were recorded for this clone. The chain employs TRBV7-2 and TRBJ1-1; D gene unclear. Trimming pared 5 bases from V and 1 base from J, leaving 17 bases between. The CDR3 covers 16 residues. Germline CDR1 reads SGHTA; CDR2 reads FQGNSA. Here the CDR3 reads CASSPTPRVGNTEAFF. The CDR3 nucleotides are TGTGCCAGCAGCCCCACCCCCCGGGTGGGGAACACTGAAGCTTTCTTT.

V gene TRBV4-1 combines with J gene TRBJ2-3; 11 nucleotides align to TRBD1. CDR1 MGHRA and CDR2 YSYEKL come from the germline V gene. The CDR3 is 15 amino acids. Trimming at V came to 1 base and at J to 4 bases, leaving 1 base not matched to a gene. The CDR3 DNA reads as TGCGCCAGCAGCCAAGGGACAGGGGGCCCAGATACGCAGTATTTT. Amino acids: CASSQGTGGPDTQYF.

V is TRBV24-1 and J is TRBJ2-6, with D unclear. Germline CDR1 is KGHDR and CDR2 is SFDVKD. The CDR3 is made up of 16 amino acids. The V end was cut by 3 bases, the J end by 0 bases, with 8 bases between. CDR3 nucleotide sequence: TGTGCCACCAGTGATGACTCTCACTCTGGGGCCAACGTCCTGACTTTC. As protein: CATSDDSHSGANVLTF.